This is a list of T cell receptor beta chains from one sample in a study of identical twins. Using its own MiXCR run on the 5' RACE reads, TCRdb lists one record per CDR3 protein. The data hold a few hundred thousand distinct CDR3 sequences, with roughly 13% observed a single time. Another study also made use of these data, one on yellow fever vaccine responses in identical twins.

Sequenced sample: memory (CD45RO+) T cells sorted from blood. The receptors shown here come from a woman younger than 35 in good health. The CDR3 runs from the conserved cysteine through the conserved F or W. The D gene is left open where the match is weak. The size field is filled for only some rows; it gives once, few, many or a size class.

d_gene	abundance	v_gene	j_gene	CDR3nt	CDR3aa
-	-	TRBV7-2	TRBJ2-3	TGTGCCAGCAGCTTAGCCTCGGGACTTTCCATCACAGATACGCAGTATTTT	CASSLASGLSITDTQYF
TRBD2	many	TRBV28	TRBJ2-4	TGTGCCAGCAGGACCGGGGCGGGAGGAGGCCCCATTCAGTACTTC	CASRTGAGGGPIQYF
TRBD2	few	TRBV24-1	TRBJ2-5	TGTGCCACCAGTGGGAAGACTAGCGGAATAGAGACCCAGTACTTC	CATSGKTSGIETQYF
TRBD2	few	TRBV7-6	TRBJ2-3	TGTGCCAGCAGCATAAAACCGCCGCTAGCGGCAAGCACAGATACGCAGTATTTT	CASSIKPPLAASTDTQYF
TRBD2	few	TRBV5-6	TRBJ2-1	TGTGCCAGCAGGGAGGCGGGGGGGGTCAAAAATGAGCAGTTCTTC	CASREAGGVKNEQFF
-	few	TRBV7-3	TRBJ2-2	TGTGCCAGCAGCCCCGTGGGGCAGAACACCGGGGAGCTGTTTTTT	CASSPVGQNTGELFF
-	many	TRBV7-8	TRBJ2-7	TGTGCCAGCAGCTTAGGCCAAGAAGAGCAGTACTTC	CASSLGQEEQYF
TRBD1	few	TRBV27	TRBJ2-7	TGTGCCAGCAGTTTACAGGGGGCGCTTAACGAGCAGTACTTC	CASSLQGALNEQYF
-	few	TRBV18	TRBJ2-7	TGTGCCAGCTCACCGCTCGGAGCCTCCTACGAGCAGTACTTC	CASSPLGASYEQYF
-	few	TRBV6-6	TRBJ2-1	TGTGCCAGCAGGGTACGTCGGGTCGATGAGCAGTTCTTC	CASRVRRVDEQFF